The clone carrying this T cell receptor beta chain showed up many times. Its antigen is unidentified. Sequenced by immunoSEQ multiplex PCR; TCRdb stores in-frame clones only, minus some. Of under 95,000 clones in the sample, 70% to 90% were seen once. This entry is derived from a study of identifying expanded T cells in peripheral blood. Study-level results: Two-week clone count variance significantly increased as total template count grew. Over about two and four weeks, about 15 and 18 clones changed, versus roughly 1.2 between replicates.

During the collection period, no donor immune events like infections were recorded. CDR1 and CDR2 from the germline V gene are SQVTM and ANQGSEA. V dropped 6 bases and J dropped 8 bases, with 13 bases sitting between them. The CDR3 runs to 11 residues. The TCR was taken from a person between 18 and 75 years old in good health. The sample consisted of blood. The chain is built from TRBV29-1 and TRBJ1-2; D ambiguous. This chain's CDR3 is CSVYVTEGYTF. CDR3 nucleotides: TGCAGCGTGTACGTCACCGAGGGCTACACCTTC.